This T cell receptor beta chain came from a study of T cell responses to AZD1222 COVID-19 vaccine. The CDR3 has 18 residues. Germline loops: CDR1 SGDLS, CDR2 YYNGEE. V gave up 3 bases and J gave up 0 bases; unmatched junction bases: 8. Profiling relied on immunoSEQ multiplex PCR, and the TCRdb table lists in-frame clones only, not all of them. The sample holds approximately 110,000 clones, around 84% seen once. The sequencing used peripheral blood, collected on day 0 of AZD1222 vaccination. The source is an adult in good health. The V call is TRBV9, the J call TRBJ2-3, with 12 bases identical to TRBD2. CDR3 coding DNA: TGTGCCAGCAGCGCCACGGGACTAGCGGGTCCTAGCACAGATACGCAGTATTTT. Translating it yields CASSATGLAGPSTDTQYF.